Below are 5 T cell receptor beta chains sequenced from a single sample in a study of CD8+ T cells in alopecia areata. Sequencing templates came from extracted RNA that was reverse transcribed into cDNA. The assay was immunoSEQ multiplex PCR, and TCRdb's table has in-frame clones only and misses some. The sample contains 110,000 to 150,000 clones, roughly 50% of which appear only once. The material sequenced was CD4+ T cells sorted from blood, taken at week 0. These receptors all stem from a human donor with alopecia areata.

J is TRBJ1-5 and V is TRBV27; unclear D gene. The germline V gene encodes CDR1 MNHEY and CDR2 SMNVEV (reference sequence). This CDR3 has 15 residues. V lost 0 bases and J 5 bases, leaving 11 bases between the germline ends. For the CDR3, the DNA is TGTGCCAGCAGTTTATCCGCCAAGGCGGATCAGCCCCAGCATTTT. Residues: CASSLSAKADQPQHF.

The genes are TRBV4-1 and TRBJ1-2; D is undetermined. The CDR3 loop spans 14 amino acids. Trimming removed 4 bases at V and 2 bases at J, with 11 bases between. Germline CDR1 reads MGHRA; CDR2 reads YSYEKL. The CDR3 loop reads CASSPLTPNYGYTF. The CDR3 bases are TGCGCCAGCAGCCCATTGACCCCCAACTATGGCTACACCTTC.

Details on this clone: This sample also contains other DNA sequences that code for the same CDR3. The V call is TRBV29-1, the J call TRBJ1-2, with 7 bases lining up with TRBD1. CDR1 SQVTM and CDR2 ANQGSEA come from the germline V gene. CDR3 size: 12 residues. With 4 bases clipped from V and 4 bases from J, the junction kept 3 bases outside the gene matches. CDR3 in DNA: TGCAGCGTTGTGGGGACAGCCTATGGCTACACCTTC. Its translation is CSVVGTAYGYTF. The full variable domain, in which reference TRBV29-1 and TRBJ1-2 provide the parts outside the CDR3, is SAVISQKPSRDICQRGTSLTIQCQVDSQVTMMFWYRQQPGQSLTLIATANQGSEATYESGFVIDKFPISRPNLTFSTLTVSNMSPEDSSIYLCSVVGTAYGYTFGSGTRLTVV.

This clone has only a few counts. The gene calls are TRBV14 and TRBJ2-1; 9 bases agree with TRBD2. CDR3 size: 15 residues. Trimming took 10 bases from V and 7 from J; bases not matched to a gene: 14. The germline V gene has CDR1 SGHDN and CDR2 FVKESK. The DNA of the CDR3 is TGTGCCACCACCCCCGGGACTAGCCCATCAAATGAGCAGTTCTTC. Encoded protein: CATTPGTSPSNEQFF.

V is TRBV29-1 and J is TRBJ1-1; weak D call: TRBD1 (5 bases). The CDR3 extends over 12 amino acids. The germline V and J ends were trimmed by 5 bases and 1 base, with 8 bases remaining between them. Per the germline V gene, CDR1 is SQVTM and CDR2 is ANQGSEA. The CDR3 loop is CSVWDGNTEAFF. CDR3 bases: TGCAGCGTTTGGGACGGGAACACTGAAGCTTTCTTT.